Each of the 32 T cell receptor beta chains below was sequenced from the same sample in a study of prognosis after radiotherapy for stage I lung cancer. By two-round multiplex PCR, the TCR beta CDR3 was amplified from genomic DNA. Gene-specific primers for each TRBV and TRBJ gene drove first-round PCR. TCRdb reprocessed the multiplex PCR reads with MiXCR, giving one entry per CDR3 protein. The top ten clones hold around 19% of a sample with more than 7,500 distinct CDR3 sequences, approximately 60% of them seen once. Sequencing used PBMCs, obtained before or after stereotactic body radiation therapy (not recorded which). The receptors originated from a donor at least 50 years old with non-small cell lung cancer.

The rearrangement uses TRBV12-3 or TRBV12-4 and TRBJ2-3; possible D gene TRBD2, 5 bases. The CDR3 has 13 residues. Trimming cost V 5 bases and J 2 bases, with 8 bases left between them. The CDR3 region has the DNA TGTGCCAGCAGTCGAGCGGACACAGATACGCAGTATTTT. Translation: CASSRADTDTQYF.

The rearrangement uses TRBV5-1 and TRBJ2-3, with TRBD2 identical over 11 bases. V gave up 4 bases and J gave up 1 base; unmatched junction bases: 2. There are 15 residues in the CDR3. The V gene's germline CDR1 is SGHRS and CDR2 YFSETQ. CDR3 sequence (DNA): TGCGCCAGCAGCCTAGCGGGAGGCGGCACAGATACGCAGTATTTT. Translation: CASSLAGGGTDTQYF.

Many counts were recorded for this clonotype. The chain is built from TRBV20-1 and TRBJ2-5, with TRBD2 as a possible D gene (6 bases). Trimming shortened V by 5 bases and J by 0 bases, and 10 bases separated the two germline ends. Germline V CDR1 and CDR2: DFQATT, SNEGSKA (reference sequence). The CDR3 sequence is 13 residues long. CDR3 residues: CSAGRDYQETQYF. The CDR3 DNA reads as TGCAGTGCTGGCCGGGACTACCAAGAGACCCAGTACTTC.

There are many counts of this clonotype. A read error is possible here, since a much larger clone lies one base away. V usage is TRBV4-2 and J usage is TRBJ1-1; no clear D. The germline V gene has CDR1 LGHNA and CDR2 YNFKEQ. The CDR3 runs 16 residues. The V end lost 1 base, the J end lost 1 base, and 13 bases lay between the germline ends. The CDR3 region is CASSQGMRRGNTEAFF. The CDR3 nucleotides are TGTGCCAGCAGCCAAGGGATGCGACGGGGGAACACTGAAGCTTTCTTT.

The CDR3 DNA is TGCAGTGCTAGAGAGTGGGGGGCGGCCGTGGTGGGGTACAATGAGCAGTTCTTC. This sequence encodes CSAREWGAAVVGYNEQFF. The genes are TRBV20-1 and TRBJ2-1, with D perhaps matching TRBD1 or TRBD2 (6 bases each). V was shortened by 0 bases and J by 4 bases, with 22 bases between the two germline ends. The germline V gene encodes CDR1 DFQATT and CDR2 SNEGSKA (reference sequence). There are 18 residues in the CDR3.

Comment on this clonotype: One end of the junction fails to match germline, which may point to a read error. This chain links TRBV5-1 with TRBJ2-3, with D maybe TRBD1 (7 bases). CDR1 is SGHRS and CDR2 is YFSETQ in the germline V gene. There are 15 residues in the CDR3. The CDR3 coding sequence is TGCGCCAGCAGCAAGGGACAGACACGGCGGGATAAGCAGTATTTT. This gives the protein CASSKGQTRRDKQYF.

This clonotype is termed medium-sized. This chain joins TRBV19 and TRBJ2-3; 10 bases are shared with TRBD1. The CDR3 consists of 19 residues. Germline CDR1 LNHDA, CDR2 SQIVND (reference sequence). Trimming cost V 3 bases and J 3 bases; bases outside gene matches: 15. The CDR3 sequence is CASSIWDRGPLGGTDTQYF. The CDR3 DNA reads as TGTGCCAGTAGTATCTGGGACAGGGGCCCTTTGGGAGGGACAGATACGCAGTATTTT.

To note about this clonotype: This may be a read error, as it is one base from a much larger clone. The rearrangement uses TRBV4-1 and TRBJ2-1; 7 nucleotides line up with TRBD2. Germline values: CDR1 MGHRA, CDR2 YSYEKL. The CDR3 sequence is 17 residues long. This chain's CDR3 is CASSQGMAGVFRNEQLF. The CDR3 DNA sequence: TGCGCCAGCAGCCAAGGGATGGCGGGAGTGTTTCGGAATGAGCAGCTCTTC.

The chain employs TRBV11-2 and TRBJ1-6; D unresolved. This CDR3 is built from 13 residues. The V end was cut by 1 base, the J end by 11 bases, with 9 bases between. From germline, CDR1 is SGHAT and CDR2 FQNNGV. CDR3 protein: CASSLAGETPLHF. In nucleotides, the CDR3 is TGTGCCAGCAGCTTAGCTGGGGAGACACCCCTCCACTTT. The full variable domain, its missing parts supplied by reference TRBV11-2 and TRBJ1-6, is EAGVAQSPRYKIIEKRQSVAFWCNPISGHATLYWYQQILGQGPKLLIQFQNNGVVDDSQLPKDRFSAERLKGVDSTLKIQPAKLEDSAVYLCASSLAGETPLHFGNGTRLTVT.

As concerns this clonotype: Given a far larger clone just one base away, this is likely a sequencing read error. The V call is TRBV4-1, the J call TRBJ2-6; D is ambiguous. The germline V gene has CDR1 MGHRA and CDR2 YSYEKL. The CDR3 is 15 amino acids. The CDR3 loop reads CVSSQEVSGANVLTF. CDR3 bases: TGTGTCAGCAGCCAGGAAGTTTCTGGGGCCAACGTCCTGACTTTC.

This clonotype was counted at least ten times. The chain recombines TRBV9 with TRBJ2-2; D not resolved. The CDR3 runs 13 residues. Germline lookup yields CDR1 SGDLS and CDR2 YYNGEE. With 1 base removed from V and 6 bases from J, the gap between germline ends came to 7 bases. The CDR3 loop reads CASSVPRAGELFF. Written as DNA, the CDR3 is TGTGCCAGCAGCGTACCCCGGGCCGGGGAGCTGTTTTTT.

The rearrangement joins TRBV2 to TRBJ2-7, with TRBD2 as a possible D gene (5 bases). This CDR3 is 14 amino acids long. Germline V CDR1 and CDR2: SNHLY, FYNNEI. V dropped 6 bases and J dropped 2 bases, with 14 bases sitting between them. CDR3: CASSPSGWAYEQYF. The DNA for the CDR3 is TGTGCCAGCAGCCCCTCGGGGTGGGCCTACGAGCAGTACTTC.

The genes are TRBV9 and TRBJ2-3; D is perhaps TRBD2 (6 bases). The CDR3 length is 15 residues. Per the germline V gene, CDR1 is SGDLS and CDR2 is YYNGEE. Between the trimmed V and J ends, which lost 3 bases and 5 bases, there was a span of 16 bases. CDR3 coding DNA: TGTGCCAGCAGCGCTACTAGCATGTCGGAAGATACGCAGTATTTT. Amino acids: CASSATSMSEDTQYF.

Judged by abundance, this clonotype is medium-sized (0.01 to 0.1%). The rearrangement uses TRBV9 and TRBJ2-7; D tentatively reads TRBD1 or TRBD2 (5 bases each). The CDR3 runs 15 residues. V shed 3 bases and J shed 3 bases, with 16 bases lying between them. Germline V gene lookup returns CDR1 SGDLS and CDR2 YYNGEE. CDR3 region: CASSDYRDGGYEQYF. Written as DNA, the CDR3 is TGTGCCAGCAGCGACTACCGGGACGGAGGCTACGAGCAGTACTTC.

This clonotype was detected once. Just one base apart from a much larger clone, this may be a read error. No conserved phenylalanine or tryptophan is present at the end of the CDR3, so a read error is the likely explanation. The chain couples TRBV7-9 to TRBJ2-5, with 11 positions matching TRBD2. J lost 2 bases, V lost 4 bases, and 3 bases had no gene match. Germline CDR1 reads SEHNR; CDR2 reads FQNEAQ (reference sequence). The CDR3 length is 15 residues. CDR3 sequence reads: CASSSGTSGQETQYL. The CDR3, as DNA: TGTGCCAGCAGCTCGGGGACTAGCGGACAAGAGACCCAGTACTTA.

This clonotype appeared a few times. This probably arose from a read error, given a far larger clone one base away. V and J are TRBV27 and TRBJ2-7, with TRBD2 matching over 8 bases. The J segment lost 4 bases and the V segment lost 7 bases, leaving 12 bases of the junction unmatched. Looked up from germline, CDR1 is MNHEY and CDR2 is SMNVEV (reference sequence). The CDR3 loop spans 15 amino acids. The DNA of the CDR3 is TGTGCCAGCAATGTCGCGGGAGGTCAACTGTACGAGCAGTACTTC. It translates to CASNVAGGQLYEQYF.

This clonotype is medium-sized in the sample. The chain links TRBV28 to TRBJ2-7, with 9 nucleotides matching TRBD1. Trimming removed 7 bases from V and 4 bases from J; junction bases left unmatched: 8. The CDR3 length is 14 residues. Germline loops: CDR1 MDHEN, CDR2 SYDVKM. CDR3 coding DNA: TGTGCCAGCATTCCCGGGACAGGGCTGTACGAGCAGTACTTC. Translated: CASIPGTGLYEQYF.

This chain uses TRBV30 with TRBJ1-1, with D possibly TRBD1 on 5 matching bases. Trimming stripped 0 bases from V and 3 bases from J, with 5 bases between. Germline V gene lookup returns CDR1 GTSNPN and CDR2 SVGIG (reference sequence). There are 12 residues in the CDR3. The CDR3 loop reads CAWSVGDTEAFF. The CDR3 DNA reads as TGTGCCTGGAGTGTAGGGGACACTGAAGCTTTCTTT.

In its sample, this clonotype is medium-sized. The V call is TRBV6-4, the J call TRBJ2-1; 11 bases match TRBD2. There are 14 residues in the CDR3. V lost 6 bases, J lost 6 bases, and 4 bases stayed unmatched. Germline loops: CDR1 MRHNA, CDR2 SNTAGT. CDR3 in DNA: TGTGCCAGCAGGAATAGCGGGAGGGTCAATGAGCAGTTCTTC. Amino acids: CASRNSGRVNEQFF.

The chain joins TRBV19 to TRBJ2-7; D is ambiguous. Germline loops: CDR1 LNHDA, CDR2 SQIVND (reference sequence). V shed 3 bases and J shed 5 bases, with 11 bases lying between them. The CDR3 covers 13 residues. CDR3 loop: CASSISRWDEQYF. The CDR3 DNA is TGTGCCAGTAGTATCTCCAGGTGGGACGAGCAGTACTTC. Full variable domain (rest looked up from reference TRBV19 and TRBJ2-7): DGGITQSPKYLFRKEGQNVTLSCEQNLNHDAMYWYRQDPGQGLRLIYYSQIVNDFQKGDIAEGYSVSREKKESFPLTVTSAQKNPTAFYLCASSISRWDEQYFGPGTRLTVT.

The CDR3 coding sequence is TGTGCCAGCAGTGACGGGACGGACACCGGGGAGCTGTTTTTT. Translating gives CASSDGTDTGELFF. The J gene is TRBJ2-2, the V gene TRBV6-1; either TRBD1 or TRBD2 may fit D (5 bases each). The germline gives CDR1 MNHNS, CDR2 SASEGT. The CDR3 has 14 amino acids. V was cut by 3 bases and J by 3 bases, with 8 bases left in between.

This clonotype was observed a handful of times. Possible read error: a much larger clone is one base away. This sequence joins TRBV3-1 and TRBJ2-5; D ambiguous. The germline CDR1 and CDR2 sequences are LGHDT and YNNKEL (reference sequence). The V and J ends lost 2 bases and 9 bases respectively, with 19 bases between them. The CDR3 is made up of 15 amino acids. The CDR3 sequence is CASSQFARSQKAQYF. CDR3 coding DNA: TGTGCCAGCAGCCAATTTGCTAGGAGCCAGAAGGCCCAGTACTTC.

By sample share, this clonotype is medium-sized (0.01 to 0.1%). The V and J genes are TRBV5-1 and TRBJ1-2; D not certain. Germline V gives CDR1 SGHRS, CDR2 YFSETQ. Trimming cost V 5 bases and J 0 bases, with 5 bases left between them. The CDR3 totals 12 residues. This CDR3 reads CASRGANYGYTF. DNA for the CDR3: TGCGCCAGCAGAGGTGCTAACTATGGCTACACCTTC.

To note about this clonotype: Germline and junction disagree at one end, which may indicate a read error. This sequence joins TRBV6-5 and TRBJ1-2; D uncertain. CDR3 size: 15 residues. Per the germline V gene, CDR1 is MNHEY and CDR2 is SVGAGI. The CDR3 sequence is CASIYSGQSYYGYTF. CDR3 nucleotide sequence: TGTGCCAGCATTTACTCGGGCCAGAGTTACTATGGCTACACCTTC.

This clonotype was observed at least ten times. At one of its ends the junction is not consistent with the germline gene, which may arise from a read error. The CDR3 DNA reads TGTGCCAGCAGTTACTCTATTAGGGAAGGGCCCAATGAGCAGTCCTTC. Protein: CASSYSIREGPNEQSF. The J gene is TRBJ2-1, the V gene TRBV6-5; D unclear. This CDR3 is built from 16 residues. CDR1 is MNHEY and CDR2 is SVGAGI in the germline V gene.

By share, this clonotype counts as large. The chain links TRBV24-1 to TRBJ1-2; D is unclear. Trimming took 3 bases from V and 6 from J, leaving 10 bases between them. Germline-derived CDR1 and CDR2 are KGHDR and SFDVKD. The CDR3 spans 13 residues. In DNA form, the CDR3 reads TGTGCCACCAGTGATCCCACGGGGAATGGCTACACCTTC. Its protein product is CATSDPTGNGYTF.

With respect to this clonotype: It differs at one base from a far larger clone, so likely a read error. The rearrangement links TRBV10-3 to TRBJ1-1; TRBD1 might be the D (6 bases). The germline gives CDR1 ENHRY, CDR2 SYGVKD. The CDR3 totals 17 residues. The CDR3 region is CASSLSGVRGGNTEAFF. The CDR3 nucleotides are TGTGCCAGCAGTTTGTCAGGGGTTCGGGGGGGGAACACTGAAGCTTTCTTT.

The chain has TRBV20-1 and TRBJ1-4; no clear D. Trimming pared 5 bases from V and 6 bases from J, leaving 7 bases between. The germline CDR1 and CDR2 sequences are DFQATT and SNEGSKA (reference sequence). CDR3 length: 11 residues. CDR3 nucleotide sequence: TGCAGTGCTCCGGACGATGAAAAACTGTTTTTT. It translates to CSAPDDEKLFF.

On this clonotype: A far larger clone is off by one base, so a read error is likely. This rearrangement joins TRBV6-5 to TRBJ2-4; 9 bases map to TRBD1. This CDR3 comprises 17 residues. Germline V lookup: CDR1 MNHEY, CDR2 SVGAGI. CDR3 coding DNA: TGTGCCAGCAGTTACGTCCGGGACAGGGCTTCCAAAAAAATTCAGTACTTC. This encodes CASSYVRDRASKKIQYF.

This sequence joins TRBV18 and TRBJ1-2, with 9 bases matching TRBD1. Germline CDR1 KGHSH, CDR2 LQKENI. This CDR3 is built from 14 residues. J lost 3 bases, V lost 3 bases, and 2 bases had no gene match. Here the CDR3 DNA reads TGTGCCAGCTCACCGGACAGGGGTTACTATGGCTACACCTTC. This translates into CASSPDRGYYGYTF.

This clonotype is termed medium-sized. The chain uses TRBV19 and TRBJ1-5; D ambiguous. There are 16 residues in the CDR3. Germline CDR1 reads LNHDA; CDR2 reads SQIVND (reference sequence). The germline V and J ends were trimmed by 4 bases and 6 bases, with 19 bases remaining between them. CDR3 nucleotide sequence: TGTGCCAGTAGTACCCTTGGAGGCAAGCCCACTCAGCCCCAGCATTTT. Translated: CASSTLGGKPTQPQHF.

Ten or more counts support this clonotype. The gene calls are TRBV29-1 and TRBJ2-1; TRBD2 matches at 13 bases. Germline assignment: CDR1 SQVTM and CDR2 ANQGSEA. The CDR3 loop spans 13 amino acids. V lost 7 bases, J lost 9 bases, and 6 bases stayed unmatched. The CDR3 sequence is CSAPGLAGSEQFF. The CDR3 nucleotides are TGCAGCGCCCCGGGACTAGCGGGATCTGAGCAGTTCTTC.